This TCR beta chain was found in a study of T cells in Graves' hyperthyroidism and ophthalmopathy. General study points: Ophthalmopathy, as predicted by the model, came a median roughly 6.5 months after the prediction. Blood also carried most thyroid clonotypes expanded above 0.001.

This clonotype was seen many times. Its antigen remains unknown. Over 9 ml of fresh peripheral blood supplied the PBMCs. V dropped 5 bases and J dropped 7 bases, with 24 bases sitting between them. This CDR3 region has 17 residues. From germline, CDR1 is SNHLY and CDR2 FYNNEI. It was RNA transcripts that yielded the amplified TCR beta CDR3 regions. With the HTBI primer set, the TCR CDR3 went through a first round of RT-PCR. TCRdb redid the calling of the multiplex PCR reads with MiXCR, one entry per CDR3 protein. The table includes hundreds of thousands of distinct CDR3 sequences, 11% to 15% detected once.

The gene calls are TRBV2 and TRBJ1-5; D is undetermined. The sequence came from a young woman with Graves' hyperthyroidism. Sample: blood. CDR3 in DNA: TGTGCCAGCAGTATGTCTCGTGGGAGCGGCAGCGAGCAGCCCCAGCATTTT. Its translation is CASSMSRGSGSEQPQHF.